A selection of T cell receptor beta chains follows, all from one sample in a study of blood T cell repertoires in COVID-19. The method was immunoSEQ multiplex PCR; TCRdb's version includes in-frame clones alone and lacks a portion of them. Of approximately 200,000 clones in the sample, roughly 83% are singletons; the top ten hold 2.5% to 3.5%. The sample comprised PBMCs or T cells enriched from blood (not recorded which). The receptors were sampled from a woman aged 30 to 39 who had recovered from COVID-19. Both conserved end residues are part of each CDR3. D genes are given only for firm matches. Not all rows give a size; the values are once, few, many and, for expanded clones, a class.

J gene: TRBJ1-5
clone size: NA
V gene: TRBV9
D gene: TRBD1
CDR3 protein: CASSPSGTVNQPQHF
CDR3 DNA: TGTGCCAGCAGCCCTAGTGGGACAGTCAATCAGCCCCAGCATTTT

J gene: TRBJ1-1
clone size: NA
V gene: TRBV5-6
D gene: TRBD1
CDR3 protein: CASSLARTGLAEAFF
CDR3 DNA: TGTGCCAGCAGCTTGGCCAGGACAGGGTTGGCTGAAGCTTTCTTT

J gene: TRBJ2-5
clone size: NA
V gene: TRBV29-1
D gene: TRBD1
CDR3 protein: CSVGWDRVYQETQYF
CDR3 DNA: TGCAGCGTTGGTTGGGACAGGGTGTATCAAGAGACCCAGTACTTC

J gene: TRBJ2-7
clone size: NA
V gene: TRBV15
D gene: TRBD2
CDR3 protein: CATSRGGSGSYEQYF
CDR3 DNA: TGTGCCACCAGCAGAGGGGGTAGCGGGAGTTACGAGCAGTACTTC

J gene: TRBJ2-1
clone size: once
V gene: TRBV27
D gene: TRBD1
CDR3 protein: CASSGSSDRVLLDEQFF
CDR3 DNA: TGTGCCAGCAGTGGGTCCTCGGACAGGGTTTTATTGGATGAGCAGTTCTTC

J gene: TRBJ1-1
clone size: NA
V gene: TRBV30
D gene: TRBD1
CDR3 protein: CAWSVPFRGTGGHTAEAFF
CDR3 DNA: TGTGCCTGGAGTGTCCCCTTCCGGGGGACAGGGGGCCACACCGCTGAAGCTTTCTTT

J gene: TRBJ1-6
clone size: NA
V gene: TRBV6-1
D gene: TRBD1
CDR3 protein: CASSELPGQVVSPLHF
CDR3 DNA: TGTGCCAGCAGTGAATTGCCGGGACAGGTAGTTTCACCCCTCCACTTT

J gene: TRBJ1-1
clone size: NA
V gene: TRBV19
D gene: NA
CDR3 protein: CASSPRQFKGDTEAFF
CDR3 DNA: TGTGCCAGTAGTCCAAGACAGTTTAAAGGGGACACTGAAGCTTTCTTT

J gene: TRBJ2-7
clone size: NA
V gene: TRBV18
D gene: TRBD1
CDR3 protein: CASSPKDRAEQYF
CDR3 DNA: TGTGCCAGCTCACCCAAGGACAGGGCGGAACAGTACTTC

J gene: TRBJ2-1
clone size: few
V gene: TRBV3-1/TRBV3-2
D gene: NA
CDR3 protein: CASSQGLAVHNEQFF
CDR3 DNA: TGTGCCAGCAGCCAAGGTCTAGCCGTCCACAATGAGCAGTTCTTC

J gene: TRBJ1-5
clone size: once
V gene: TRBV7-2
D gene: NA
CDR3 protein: CASSLVGDQPQHF
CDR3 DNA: TGTGCCAGCAGCTTAGTAGGGGATCAGCCCCAGCATTTT

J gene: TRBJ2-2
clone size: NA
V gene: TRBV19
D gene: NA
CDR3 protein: CASSNLAPPNTGELFF
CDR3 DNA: TGTGCCAGTTCGAACCTAGCCCCCCCGAACACCGGGGAGCTGTTTTTT

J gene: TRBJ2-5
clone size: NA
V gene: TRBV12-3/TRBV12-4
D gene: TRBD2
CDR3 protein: CASALAGRETQYF
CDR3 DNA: TGTGCCAGCGCGCTAGCGGGGCGAGAGACCCAGTACTTC